These T cell receptor beta chains were read from a single sample in a study of OX40 agonist ivuxolimab in advanced cancers. The method was immunoSEQ multiplex PCR; TCRdb's version includes in-frame clones alone and lacks a portion of them. The sample holds 45,000 to 55,000 clones, 83% seen once. This specimen was CD4+ or CD8+ T cells sorted from blood, taken in a trial of the OX40 agonist ivuxolimab. These receptor sequences come from an adult with an advanced solid tumor such as melanoma, head and neck, liver or kidney cancer. CDR3s include the opening cysteine and the closing phenylalanine or tryptophan. The D gene is left open where the match is weak. Expanded clones are given a class, and other clones once, few, many or no size at all.

CDR3 DNA: TGTGCCTGGGATATCATAGGTTTTGCGCGCGGCTACACCTTC
CDR3 protein: CAWDIIGFARGYTF
V gene: TRBV30
CDR3 length: 14
J gene: TRBJ1-2
clone size: -
D gene: -

CDR3 DNA: TGCAGCGCCGCGGGACGGAACTATGGCTACACCTTC
CDR3 protein: CSAAGRNYGYTF
V gene: TRBV29-1
CDR3 length: 12
J gene: TRBJ1-2
clone size: once
D gene: -

CDR3 DNA: TGTGCCAGCAGCCCCGGGCCCTCTGGAAACACCATATATTTT
CDR3 protein: CASSPGPSGNTIYF
V gene: TRBV6-6
CDR3 length: 14
J gene: TRBJ1-3
clone size: -
D gene: -

CDR3 DNA: TGTGCCAGCAGCTTCAATTATCCGGCGGGTGCTTTCTTT
CDR3 protein: CASSFNYPAGAFF
V gene: TRBV11-2
CDR3 length: 13
J gene: TRBJ1-1
clone size: -
D gene: -

CDR3 DNA: TGTGCCAGCAGTGATGAGTATTCACCCCTCCACTTT
CDR3 protein: CASSDEYSPLHF
V gene: TRBV2
CDR3 length: 12
J gene: TRBJ1-6
clone size: -
D gene: -

CDR3 DNA: TGTGCCAGCAGTCGGGCCGGGACAGAGCAGTACTTC
CDR3 protein: CASSRAGTEQYF
V gene: TRBV6-1
CDR3 length: 12
J gene: TRBJ2-7
clone size: -
D gene: -

CDR3 DNA: TGTGCCAGCAGCCGCGCTCGACTAGCCAGGGCAGATACGCAGTATTTT
CDR3 protein: CASSRARLARADTQYF
V gene: TRBV7-2
CDR3 length: 16
J gene: TRBJ2-3
clone size: -
D gene: TRBD2

CDR3 DNA: TGTGCCAGCAGCCTCAATGCCGTAGGAGATACGCAGTATTTT
CDR3 protein: CASSLNAVGDTQYF
V gene: TRBV7-8
CDR3 length: 14
J gene: TRBJ2-3
clone size: once
D gene: -

CDR3 DNA: TGTGCCAGCAGCTTAGTCCCTTGGGGTCAGCCCCAGCATTTT
CDR3 protein: CASSLVPWGQPQHF
V gene: TRBV7-8
CDR3 length: 14
J gene: TRBJ1-5
clone size: few
D gene: -

CDR3 DNA: TGCGCCAGCAGCTTTAGGACGGCTAATGAAAAACTGTTTTTT
CDR3 protein: CASSFRTANEKLFF
V gene: TRBV5-1
CDR3 length: 14
J gene: TRBJ1-4
clone size: -
D gene: -

CDR3 DNA: TGTGCCAGCAGCTTAGTGCAGGGGATGGTCTACGAGCAGTACTTC
CDR3 protein: CASSLVQGMVYEQYF
V gene: TRBV11-2
CDR3 length: 15
J gene: TRBJ2-7
clone size: -
D gene: -

CDR3 DNA: TGCAGCGTCAGGGGGAGCCAAGAGACCCAGTACTTC
CDR3 protein: CSVRGSQETQYF
V gene: TRBV29-1
CDR3 length: 12
J gene: TRBJ2-5
clone size: -
D gene: TRBD1

CDR3 DNA: TGTGCCTGGAGGCCAAGGCGGAGGGGTGGGGAAAAACTGTTTTTT
CDR3 protein: CAWRPRRRGGEKLFF
V gene: TRBV30
CDR3 length: 15
J gene: TRBJ1-4
clone size: few
D gene: -

CDR3 DNA: TGTGCCAGCTCCCCTTGGGGAGGGGGCGGAATCTCTGGGGCCAACGTCCTGACTTTC
CDR3 protein: CASSPWGGGGISGANVLTF
V gene: TRBV18
CDR3 length: 19
J gene: TRBJ2-6
clone size: few
D gene: -

CDR3 DNA: TGTGCCAGCAGCTGGGGGGAGCTTGGCTACACCTTC
CDR3 protein: CASSWGELGYTF
V gene: TRBV7-9
CDR3 length: 12
J gene: TRBJ1-2
clone size: -
D gene: -

CDR3 DNA: TGTGCCAGCAGCATACAAATTACCCCCTACGAGCAGTACTTC
CDR3 protein: CASSIQITPYEQYF
V gene: TRBV7-8
CDR3 length: 14
J gene: TRBJ2-7
clone size: -
D gene: -

CDR3 DNA: TGTGCCAGCAGAGGGGGCGGGGCTAATGAAAAACTGTTTTTT
CDR3 protein: CASRGGGANEKLFF
V gene: TRBV6-6
CDR3 length: 14
J gene: TRBJ1-4
clone size: -
D gene: TRBD1

CDR3 DNA: TGTGCCAGCTCAAAGGGACAGGGCAGCACCGGGGAGCTGTTTTTT
CDR3 protein: CASSKGQGSTGELFF
V gene: TRBV18
CDR3 length: 15
J gene: TRBJ2-2
clone size: -
D gene: TRBD1

CDR3 DNA: TGCGCCAGCAGCCCCTCGGGACAGCTTAACTATGGCTACACCTTC
CDR3 protein: CASSPSGQLNYGYTF
V gene: TRBV4-1
CDR3 length: 15
J gene: TRBJ1-2
clone size: -
D gene: TRBD1

CDR3 DNA: TGTGCCAGCAGCCTGGGGTGGGGGTCTCGCACAGATACGCAGTATTTT
CDR3 protein: CASSLGWGSRTDTQYF
V gene: TRBV5-6
CDR3 length: 16
J gene: TRBJ2-3
clone size: few
D gene: -

CDR3 DNA: TGTGCTAGTGGACCACGGGGGGGAAACATGAACACTGAAGCTTTCTTT
CDR3 protein: CASGPRGGNMNTEAFF
V gene: TRBV12-5
CDR3 length: 16
J gene: TRBJ1-1
clone size: -
D gene: -

CDR3 DNA: TGTGCCAGCAGGCGGATACAGGGTACAGGTGAGCAGTACTTC
CDR3 protein: CASRRIQGTGEQYF
V gene: TRBV6-7
CDR3 length: 14
J gene: TRBJ2-7
clone size: -
D gene: -

CDR3 DNA: TGTGCCAGCAGCTTAATGGGGACAGGGTCGGGAAACACCATATATTTT
CDR3 protein: CASSLMGTGSGNTIYF
V gene: TRBV7-3
CDR3 length: 16
J gene: TRBJ1-3
clone size: -
D gene: TRBD1

CDR3 DNA: TGTGCCTGCAGCCCGAGCTCTGGAAACACCATATATTTT
CDR3 protein: CACSPSSGNTIYF
V gene: TRBV30
CDR3 length: 13
J gene: TRBJ1-3
clone size: -
D gene: -

CDR3 DNA: TGTGCCTGGAGTATCCCCCAGGGATACGAGCAGTTCTTC
CDR3 protein: CAWSIPQGYEQFF
V gene: TRBV30
CDR3 length: 13
J gene: TRBJ2-1
clone size: -
D gene: -

CDR3 DNA: TGTGCCAGCACTCCGGAAGGTTCACCCCTCCACTTT
CDR3 protein: CASTPEGSPLHF
V gene: TRBV6-6
CDR3 length: 12
J gene: TRBJ1-6
clone size: -
D gene: -

CDR3 DNA: TGTGCCAGCGGGGGACTAGCGGGGGAGAAAGAGACCCAGTACTTC
CDR3 protein: CASGGLAGEKETQYF
V gene: TRBV7-8
CDR3 length: 15
J gene: TRBJ2-5
clone size: -
D gene: TRBD2

CDR3 DNA: TGTGCCAGCAGCCTGGAGACAGCAACAAATGGCTACACCTTC
CDR3 protein: CASSLETATNGYTF
V gene: TRBV6-1
CDR3 length: 14
J gene: TRBJ1-2
clone size: -
D gene: -

CDR3 DNA: TGCGCCAGCAGTCAACGGGCAATGGAGTGCTCTGGCTACACCTTC
CDR3 protein: CASSQRAMECSGYTF
V gene: TRBV23-1
CDR3 length: 15
J gene: TRBJ1-2
clone size: -
D gene: -

CDR3 DNA: TGTGCCAGCAGGGAAGACGGGAACACTGAAGCTTTCTTT
CDR3 protein: CASREDGNTEAFF
V gene: TRBV6-1
CDR3 length: 13
J gene: TRBJ1-1
clone size: -
D gene: -

CDR3 DNA: TGTGCCAGCAACCACAGGGGTGGAAGCTCCTACGAGCAGTACTTC
CDR3 protein: CASNHRGGSSYEQYF
V gene: TRBV6-4
CDR3 length: 15
J gene: TRBJ2-7
clone size: -
D gene: TRBD1

CDR3 DNA: TGCGCCAGCCGGAAGATGGGGAACACCGGGGAGCTGTTTTTT
CDR3 protein: CASRKMGNTGELFF
V gene: TRBV10-2
CDR3 length: 14
J gene: TRBJ2-2
clone size: -
D gene: -

CDR3 DNA: TGTGCCAGCAGCCGAGGACTAGCGCTCAAACGAGACTTC
CDR3 protein: CASSRGLALKRDF
V gene: TRBV11-2
CDR3 length: 13
J gene: TRBJ2-7
clone size: -
D gene: TRBD2

CDR3 DNA: TGTGCCAGCAGTGGGGGCCGGGGGTACGAGCAGTACTTC
CDR3 protein: CASSGGRGYEQYF
V gene: TRBV25-1
CDR3 length: 13
J gene: TRBJ2-7
clone size: -
D gene: -